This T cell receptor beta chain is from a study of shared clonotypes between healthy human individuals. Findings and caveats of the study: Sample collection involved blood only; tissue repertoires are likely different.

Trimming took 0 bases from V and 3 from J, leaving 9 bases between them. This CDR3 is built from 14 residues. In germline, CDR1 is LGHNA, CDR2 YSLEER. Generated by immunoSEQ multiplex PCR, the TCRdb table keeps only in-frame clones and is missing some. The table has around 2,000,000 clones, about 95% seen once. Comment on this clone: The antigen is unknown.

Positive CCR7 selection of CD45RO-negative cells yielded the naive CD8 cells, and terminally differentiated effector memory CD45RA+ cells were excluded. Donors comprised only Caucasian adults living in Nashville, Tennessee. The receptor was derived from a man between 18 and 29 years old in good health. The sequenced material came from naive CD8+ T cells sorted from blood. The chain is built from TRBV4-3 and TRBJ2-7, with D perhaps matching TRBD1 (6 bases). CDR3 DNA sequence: TGCGCCAGCAGCCAAGAGAGGACAGACTACGAGCAGTACTTC. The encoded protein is CASSQERTDYEQYF.